This T cell receptor beta chain was recovered during a study of response to subunit inactivated influenza vaccine. Findings and caveats of the study: Authors proposed each seasonal influenza vaccination draws in few new T cells.

The germline V gene encodes CDR1 SGHDT and CDR2 YYEEEE. V shed 0 bases and J shed 1 base, with 7 bases lying between them. The CDR3 runs 14 residues. This clonotype turned up a few times. Its target is unknown. TCRdb re-called the RT-PCR reads through MiXCR, storing one row per CDR3 protein. The sample records about 650,000 distinct CDR3 sequences, roughly 15% being singletons. Sample: PBMCs from blood, taken around 14 days before vaccination. The chain joins TRBV5-6 to TRBJ2-5; perhaps TRBD1 as D (5 bases). The source is a man aged 50-60 years who received an inactivated influenza vaccine. Here the CDR3 reads CASSLVTAQETQYF. The CDR3 nucleotides read TGTGCCAGCAGCTTGGTGACAGCCCAAGAGACCCAGTACTTC. Full variable domain (rest looked up from reference TRBV5-6 and TRBJ2-5): DAGVTQSPTHLIKTRGQQVTLRCSPKSGHDTVSWYQQALGQGPQFIFQYYEEEERQRGNFPDRFSGHQFPNYSSELNVNALLLGDSALYLCASSLVTAQETQYFGPGTRLLVL.